The 12 T cell receptor beta chains given below trace back to one sample, sequenced in a study of cytomegalovirus exposure and HLA in healthy donors. Primers for the PCR totalled 60 Vbeta and 13 Jbeta. Profiled with immunoSEQ multiplex PCR; TCRdb holds only in-frame clones, not every one. This sample yields roughly 150,000 clones, of which roughly 80% are seen a single time; roughly 10% belongs to the top ten. The sequenced sample consisted of PBMCs. Receptor source: a man between 18 and 29 years old in good health and CMV-seropositive.

CDR3 nucleotides: TGTGCCAGCAGTTTATCGATTCTAGCGGGAGCCTACGAGCAGTACTTC. Amino acid sequence: CASSLSILAGAYEQYF. The rearrangement joins TRBV27 to TRBJ2-7, with TRBD2 matching over 10 bases. The CDR3 spans 16 residues. V trimming: 0 bases; J trimming: 2 bases; junction bases outside the gene matches: 4. From germline, CDR1 is MNHEY and CDR2 SMNVEV (reference sequence).

The CDR3: CASSSGNTEAFF. CDR3 DNA sequence: TGCGCCAGCAGCTCCGGGAACACTGAAGCTTTCTTT. The chain carries TRBV5-1 and TRBJ1-1; D uncertain. Germline V gene sequence: CDR1 SGHRS, CDR2 YFSETQ. The CDR3 spans 12 residues. V lost 3 bases and J lost 1, with 4 bases in between.

The V and J genes are TRBV27 and TRBJ1-1, with 8 bases identical to TRBD1. Germline CDR1 and CDR2: MNHEY and SMNVEV (reference sequence). This CDR3 has 13 amino acids. The junction had 5 bases not matched to a gene; V was cut back by 4 bases and J by 7 bases. CDR3 protein: CASSWGQANEAFF. The CDR3 bases are TGTGCCAGCAGTTGGGGACAGGCCAATGAAGCTTTCTTT.

The rearrangement uses TRBV27 and TRBJ2-3; TRBD2 matches 8 bases. V lost 5 bases and J lost 5; bases outside the gene matches: 6. CDR3 length: 14 residues. From germline, CDR1 is MNHEY and CDR2 SMNVEV (reference sequence). In DNA, the CDR3 is TGTGCCAGCAGTGCGGGACTAGGGCTAGATACGCAGTATTTT. Protein sequence: CASSAGLGLDTQYF.

J is TRBJ2-7 and V is TRBV7-2; 10 nucleotides match TRBD2. With V trimmed by 5 bases and J by 5 bases, 6 bases remained unmatched. CDR1 SGHTA and CDR2 FQGNSA come from the germline V gene. The CDR3 covers 14 residues. The CDR3 nucleotides read TGTGCCAGCAGCGCAGCTAGCGGGGGAAACGAGCAGTACTTC. It yields the protein CASSAASGGNEQYF.

This rearrangement joins TRBV6-1 to TRBJ2-7; 13 positions agree with TRBD2. The CDR3 contains 15 residues. Trimming took 6 bases from V and 2 from J; bases not matched to a gene: 4. Germline CDR1 is MNHNS and CDR2 is SASEGT. CDR3 region: CASRPGLAGTYEQYF. The CDR3 DNA follows: TGTGCCAGCAGACCGGGACTAGCGGGAACCTACGAGCAGTACTTC.

This chain joins TRBV28 and TRBJ2-2; D is possibly TRBD1 (6 bases). The CDR3 is 16 residues long. Germline V gives CDR1 MDHEN, CDR2 SYDVKM. Trimming pared 6 bases from V and 5 bases from J, leaving 19 bases between. The CDR3 sequence is CASRVLGTQQTGELFF. CDR3 nucleotide sequence: TGTGCCAGCAGAGTACTTGGGACACAACAAACCGGGGAGCTGTTTTTT. Filled out from reference TRBV28 and TRBJ2-2, the complete variable domain reads DVKVTQSSRYLVKRTGEKVFLECVQDMDHENMFWYRQDPGLGLRLIYFSYDVKMKEKGDIPEGYSVSREKKERFSLILESASTNQTSMYLCASRVLGTQQTGELFFGEGSRLTVL.

The V call is TRBV7-9, the J call TRBJ2-2, with 7 positions matching TRBD2. Germline CDR1 reads SEHNR; CDR2 reads FQNEAQ (reference sequence). V dropped 3 bases and J dropped 4; count of bases not matched to a gene: 5. This CDR3 comprises 15 residues. The CDR3 DNA reads as TGTGCCAGCAGCTTTTACACGGGGGGCACCGGGGAGCTGTTTTTT. This sequence encodes CASSFYTGGTGELFF.

DNA for the CDR3: TGTGCCAGCTCCAAAGAGAGGACTAGCGGCACAGATACGCAGTATTTT. This gives the protein CASSKERTSGTDTQYF. This chain connects TRBV7-9 to TRBJ2-3; 9 nucleotides line up with TRBD2. The germline V gene has CDR1 SEHNR and CDR2 FQNEAQ (reference sequence). J was trimmed by 1 base and V by 8 bases; bases with no gene match: 10. The CDR3 spans 16 residues.

This clone came up a few times. The chain employs TRBV29-1 and TRBJ1-1; TRBD1 might be the D (6 bases). The CDR3 is 14 residues long. From germline, CDR1 is SQVTM and CDR2 ANQGSEA. V gave up 0 bases and J gave up 1 base, with 9 bases separating them. The CDR3 sequence: CSVEDWTENTEAFF. CDR3 in DNA: TGCAGCGTTGAAGATTGGACAGAGAACACTGAAGCTTTCTTT.

The J gene is TRBJ2-1, the V gene TRBV9; 7 bases are shared with TRBD2. The trim removed 3 bases at V and 5 bases at J, leaving 14 bases unmatched. The V gene's germline CDR1 is SGDLS and CDR2 YYNGEE. This CDR3 comprises 17 residues. This CDR3 is CASSAGGLTRRNNEQFF. DNA for the CDR3: TGTGCCAGCAGCGCTGGGGGACTAACACGACGAAACAATGAGCAGTTCTTC.

V usage is TRBV5-1 and J usage is TRBJ2-3, with TRBD2 matching 9 bases. The CDR3 is made up of 18 amino acids. V shed 4 bases and J 3 bases; nucleotides not matched to a gene: 15. Germline assignment: CDR1 SGHRS and CDR2 YFSETQ. The DNA for the CDR3 is TGCGCCAGCAGCAACCGGATTAGGAGCGGGAGGTCAACAGATACGCAGTATTTT. Residues: CASSNRIRSGRSTDTQYF.